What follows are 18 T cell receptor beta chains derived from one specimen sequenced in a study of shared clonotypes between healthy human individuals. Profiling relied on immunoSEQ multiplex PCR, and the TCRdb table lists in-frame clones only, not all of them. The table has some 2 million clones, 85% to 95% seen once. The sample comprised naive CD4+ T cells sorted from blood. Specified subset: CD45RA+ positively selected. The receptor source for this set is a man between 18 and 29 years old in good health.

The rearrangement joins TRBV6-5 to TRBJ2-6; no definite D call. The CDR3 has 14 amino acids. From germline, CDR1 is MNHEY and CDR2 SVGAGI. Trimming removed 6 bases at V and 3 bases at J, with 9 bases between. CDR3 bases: TGTGCCAGCAGCGCGAGCGTTGGGGCCAACGTCCTGACTTTC. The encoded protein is CASSASVGANVLTF.

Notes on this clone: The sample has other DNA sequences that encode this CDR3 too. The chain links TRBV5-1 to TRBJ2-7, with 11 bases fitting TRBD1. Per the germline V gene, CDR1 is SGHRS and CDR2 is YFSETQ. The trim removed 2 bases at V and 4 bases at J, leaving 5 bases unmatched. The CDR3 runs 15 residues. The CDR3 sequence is CASSLGTGGMYEQYF. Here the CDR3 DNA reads TGCGCCAGCAGCTTAGGGACAGGGGGAATGTACGAGCAGTACTTC.

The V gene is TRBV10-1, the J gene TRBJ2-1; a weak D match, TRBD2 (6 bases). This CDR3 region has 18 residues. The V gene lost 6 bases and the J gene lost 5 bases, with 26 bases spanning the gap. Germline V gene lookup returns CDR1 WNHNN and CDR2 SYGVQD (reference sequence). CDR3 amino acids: CASSETPSSGAGHNEQFF. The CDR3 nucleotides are TGCGCCAGCAGCGAAACCCCGTCCTCCGGCGCGGGGCACAATGAGCAGTTCTTC.

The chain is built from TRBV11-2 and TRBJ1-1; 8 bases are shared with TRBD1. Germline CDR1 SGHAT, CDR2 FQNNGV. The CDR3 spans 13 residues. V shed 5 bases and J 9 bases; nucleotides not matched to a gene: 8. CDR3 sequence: CASSLYRGGQAFF. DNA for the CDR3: TGTGCCAGCAGCCTCTACAGGGGGGGGCAAGCTTTCTTT.

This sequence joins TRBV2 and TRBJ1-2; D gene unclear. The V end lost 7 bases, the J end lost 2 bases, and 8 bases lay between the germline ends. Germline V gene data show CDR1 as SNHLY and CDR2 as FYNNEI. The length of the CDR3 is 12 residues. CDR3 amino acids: CASKGGNYGYTF. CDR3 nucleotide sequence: TGTGCCAGCAAGGGAGGGAACTATGGCTACACCTTC.

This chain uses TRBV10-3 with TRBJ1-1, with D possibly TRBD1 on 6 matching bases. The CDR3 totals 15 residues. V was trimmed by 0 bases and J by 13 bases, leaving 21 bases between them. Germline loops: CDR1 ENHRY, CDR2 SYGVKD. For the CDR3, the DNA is TGTGCCATCAGTGAGTCTGGGGGCCCGAACACTTTTGGTTTCTTT. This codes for CAISESGGPNTFGFF.

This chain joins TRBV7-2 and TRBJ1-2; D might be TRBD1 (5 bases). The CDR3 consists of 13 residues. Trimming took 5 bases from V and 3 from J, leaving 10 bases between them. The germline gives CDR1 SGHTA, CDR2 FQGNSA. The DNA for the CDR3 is TGTGCCAGCAGCCAACAGGTCGACTATGGCTACACCTTC. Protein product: CASSQQVDYGYTF.

The CDR3 loop is CASSSFHGEAFF. CDR3 in DNA: TGTGCCAGCAGCTCCTTCCATGGTGAAGCTTTCTTT. This sequence joins TRBV19 and TRBJ1-1; D ambiguous. Trimming shortened V by 9 bases and J by 7 bases, and 15 bases separated the two germline ends. Germline V gives CDR1 LNHDA, CDR2 SQIVND (reference sequence). The CDR3 loop spans 12 amino acids.

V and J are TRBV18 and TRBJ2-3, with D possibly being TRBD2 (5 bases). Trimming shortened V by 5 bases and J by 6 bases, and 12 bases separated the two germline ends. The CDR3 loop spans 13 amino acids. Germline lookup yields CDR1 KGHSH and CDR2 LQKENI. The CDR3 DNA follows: TGTGCCAGCTCAATCCGGGGTCTCGATACGCAGTATTTT. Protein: CASSIRGLDTQYF.

Here the CDR3 reads CASSIRLAGTGELFF. CDR3 sequence (DNA): TGTGCCAGCTCAATCAGACTAGCGGGTACCGGGGAGCTGTTTTTT. The chain carries TRBV18 and TRBJ2-2; TRBD2 agrees at 10 bases. V dropped 5 bases and J dropped 5; count of bases not matched to a gene: 5. Germline V gene sequence: CDR1 KGHSH, CDR2 LQKENI. This CDR3 has 15 residues.

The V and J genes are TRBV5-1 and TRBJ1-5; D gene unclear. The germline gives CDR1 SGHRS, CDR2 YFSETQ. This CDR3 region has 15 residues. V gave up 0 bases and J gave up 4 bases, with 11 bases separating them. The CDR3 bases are TGCGCCAGCAGCTTGGCGAACGGCCCTAATCAGCCCCAGCATTTT. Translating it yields CASSLANGPNQPQHF. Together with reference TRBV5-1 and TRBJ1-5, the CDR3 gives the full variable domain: KAGVTQTPRYLIKTRGQQVTLSCSPISGHRSVSWYQQTPGQGLQFLFEYFSETQRNKGNFPGRFSGRQFSNSRSEMNVSTLELGDSALYLCASSLANGPNQPQHFGDGTRLSIL.

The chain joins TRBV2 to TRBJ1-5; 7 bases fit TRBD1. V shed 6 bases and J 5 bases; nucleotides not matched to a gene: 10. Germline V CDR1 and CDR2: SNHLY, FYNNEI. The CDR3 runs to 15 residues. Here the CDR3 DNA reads TGTGCCAGCAGGGGAACCGGGACAGAAGATCAGCCCCAGCATTTT. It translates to CASRGTGTEDQPQHF.

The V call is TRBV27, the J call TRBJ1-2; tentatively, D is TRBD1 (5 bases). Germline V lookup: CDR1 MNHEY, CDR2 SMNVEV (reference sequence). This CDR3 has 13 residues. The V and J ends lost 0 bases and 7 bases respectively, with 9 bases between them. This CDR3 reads CASSLSRGGGYTF. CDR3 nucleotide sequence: TGTGCCAGCAGTTTATCGCGCGGGGGTGGCTACACCTTC.

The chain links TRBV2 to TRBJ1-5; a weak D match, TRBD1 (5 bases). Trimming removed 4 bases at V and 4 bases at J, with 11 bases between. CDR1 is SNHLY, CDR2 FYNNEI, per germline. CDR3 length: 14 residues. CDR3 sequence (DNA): TGTGCCAGCAGTGCCCGGGGGGGGAATCAGCCCCAGCATTTT. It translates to CASSARGGNQPQHF.

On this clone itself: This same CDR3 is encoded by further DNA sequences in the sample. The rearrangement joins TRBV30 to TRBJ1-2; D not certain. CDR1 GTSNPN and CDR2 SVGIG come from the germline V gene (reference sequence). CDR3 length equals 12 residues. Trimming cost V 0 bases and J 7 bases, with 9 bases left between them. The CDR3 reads CAWSVPPGGYTF. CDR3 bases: TGTGCCTGGAGTGTGCCCCCCGGTGGCTACACCTTC.

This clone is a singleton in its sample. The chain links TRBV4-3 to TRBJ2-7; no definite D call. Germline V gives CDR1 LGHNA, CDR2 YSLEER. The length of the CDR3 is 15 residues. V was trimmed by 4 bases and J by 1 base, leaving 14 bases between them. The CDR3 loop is CASSRNQDPSYEQYF. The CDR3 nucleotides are TGCGCCAGCAGCCGAAATCAAGACCCTTCCTACGAGCAGTACTTC.

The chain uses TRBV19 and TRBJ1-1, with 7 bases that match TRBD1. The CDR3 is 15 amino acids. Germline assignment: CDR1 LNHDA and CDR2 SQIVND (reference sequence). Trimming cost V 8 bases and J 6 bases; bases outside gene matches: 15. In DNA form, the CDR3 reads TGTGCCAGTTCCACAATCAGGGACAGCAGGGCTGAAGCTTTCTTT. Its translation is CASSTIRDSRAEAFF.

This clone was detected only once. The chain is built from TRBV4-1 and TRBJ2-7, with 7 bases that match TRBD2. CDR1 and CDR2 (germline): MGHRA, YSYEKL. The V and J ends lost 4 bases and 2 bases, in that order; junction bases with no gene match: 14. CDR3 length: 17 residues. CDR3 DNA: TGCGCCAGCAGCCGCCTCCCTCCGGGACTACCACCCTACGAGCAGTACTTC. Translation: CASSRLPPGLPPYEQYF.